The present entry profiles one TCR beta chain with its context. This sample was included in a study of technical replicates of blood from a handful of donors. Trimming took 6 bases from V and 7 from J; bases not matched to a gene: 10. CDR3 length equals 14 residues. Germline V gene data show CDR1 as SGHVS and CDR2 as FNYEAQ. TCRdb keeps only in-frame clones here, not all; method: immunoSEQ multiplex PCR. Among about 98,000 clones listed, approximately 96% were seen once. Sequenced material: T cells isolated from PBMCs. This chain connects TRBV7-6 to TRBJ1-2; 8 nucleotides agree with TRBD1. This sequence originates from a human donor in good health. CDR3 sequence reads: CASRPTDRDVGYTF. Here the CDR3 DNA reads TGTGCCAGCAGGCCCACGGACAGGGACGTTGGCTACACCTTC. The entire variable domain, with the rest obtained from reference TRBV7-6 and TRBJ1-2, is as follows: GAGVSQSPRYKVTKRGQDVALRCDPISGHVSLYWYRQALGQGPEFLTYFNYEAQQDKSGLPNDRFSAERPEGSISTLTIQRTEQRDSAMYRCASRPTDRDVGYTFGSGTRLTVV.